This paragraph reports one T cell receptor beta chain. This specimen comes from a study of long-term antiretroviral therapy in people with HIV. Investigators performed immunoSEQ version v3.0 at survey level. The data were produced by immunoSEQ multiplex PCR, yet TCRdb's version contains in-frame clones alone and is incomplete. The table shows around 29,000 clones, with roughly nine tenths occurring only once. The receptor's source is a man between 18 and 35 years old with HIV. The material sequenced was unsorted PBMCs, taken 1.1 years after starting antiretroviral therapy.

The CDR3 here is CASSLAMTNYGYTF. CDR3 DNA: TGCGCCAGCAGCTTGGCCATGACTAACTATGGCTACACCTTC. The chain couples TRBV5-1 to TRBJ1-2, with D unclear. Germline CDR1 SGHRS, CDR2 YFSETQ. This CDR3 spans 14 amino acids. The V end lost 0 bases, the J end lost 0 bases, and 6 bases lay between the germline ends. The whole variable domain, remainder taken from reference TRBV5-1 and TRBJ1-2, is KAGVTQTPRYLIKTRGQQVTLSCSPISGHRSVSWYQQTPGQGLQFLFEYFSETQRNKGNFPGRFSGRQFSNSRSEMNVSTLELGDSALYLCASSLAMTNYGYTFGSGTRLTVV.